This entry describes one TCR beta chain. Antigen specificity is unknown. The sample originates from a study of T-cell reconstitution after alpha-beta-depleted transplantation in children. General study points: The study reportedly traced alpha-beta T cells about two months after transplant to several hundred expanded graft clones. Some patients showed high day-60 TCRbeta diversity, which derived from surviving recipient T cells and thymic progenitors. At one year after transplant, newly produced T cells mostly accounted for T-cell counts and diversity.

Unique molecular identifiers were incorporated during preparation of the TCRbeta library. TCRdb ran MiXCR on the PCR reads and lists one entry per CDR3 protein. The sample carries 250,000 to 350,000 distinct CDR3 sequences, approximately 23% recorded once. CDR1 SGHVS and CDR2 FNYEAQ come from the germline V gene. V shed 4 bases and J shed 4 bases, with 16 bases lying between them. The CDR3 sequence is 15 residues long. Sequencing used PBMCs, mostly from graft donor cells, obtained 180 days after TCRalphabeta/CD19-depleted stem cell transplant. This receptor was taken from a male patient younger than 18 who had a stem cell transplant for acute lymphoblastic leukemia, so the T cells may come from the graft donor. The genes are TRBV7-6 and TRBJ1-1, with D unresolved. CDR3 bases: TGTGCCAGCAGCTCTCAAGAGGGAGTCGTCACTGAAGCTTTCTTT. This encodes CASSSQEGVVTEAFF. The full variable domain, its missing parts supplied by reference TRBV7-6 and TRBJ1-1, is GAGVSQSPRYKVTKRGQDVALRCDPISGHVSLYWYRQALGQGPEFLTYFNYEAQQDKSGLPNDRFSAERPEGSISTLTIQRTEQRDSAMYRCASSSQEGVVTEAFFGQGTRLTVV.